The entry below gives a single T cell receptor (beta chain) sequence along with its context. Its antigen is still unknown. No much larger clonotype is one base removed from it; base qualities were not supplied. Libraries were built with the immunoSEQ multiplex PCR assay. For the multiplex PCR, a mixture combining 60 forward primers for TCR Vbeta segments and 13 reverse primers for TCR Jbeta segments was used. Amplification of the CDR3 region of rearranged TCR beta genes was performed with a multiplex PCR assay on genomic DNA. The amplified TCR beta libraries were sequenced on the Illumina HiSeq System as 87-base-pair reads. As for the original processing: In a later analysis, tens of millions of unique TCR beta chains were counted across the roughly 700 repertoires, and around 10 million of these chains were shared by at least two donors. A nearest-neighbor algorithm error-corrected the raw reads and collapsed the reads into unique sequences, merging closely related sequences to remove PCR and sequencing errors. CDR3 sequences were aligned to IMGT reference sequences to assign V, D and J gene segments. For a sequence to be retained, at least a six-nucleotide match to both a V gene segment and a J gene segment was required. Rearrangements were classified as productive when the CDR3 lacked stop codons and remained in frame with V and J, and all other rearrangements were classified as non-productive. Following IMGT convention, CDR3 was defined as the stretch from the second conserved V-encoded cysteine up to the conserved J-encoded phenylalanine. The earlier analysis of some 540 of the donors excluded any sequence lacking an unambiguous match to a single V gene segment. An earlier analysis of a few hundred of the donors classified V segments as functional when productive rearrangements were above 56.7% and as segregating when the standard deviation between donors was above 5%. To diagnose cytomegalovirus status from the catalog of TCR beta chain sequences, a statistical classification framework was built. A later analysis assigned V and J genes by comparing TCR nucleotide sequences with IMGT/GENE-DB human TR gene sequences. The TCRdist pipeline was used in a later analysis to assign CDR3 sequences and most-parsimonious VDJ recombination scenarios. A later analysis defined each TCR beta chain by its CDR3 amino acid sequence plus V-gene family, and excluded reads lacking a unique V-gene family. A later analysis removed 592 highly shared, low-generation-probability nucleotide sequences to deal with suspected cross-contamination and a sequencing artifact. A later analysis calculated a clonal expansion index for each public chain from normalized within-repertoire ranks of inferred template counts. A later analysis computed generation probabilities with a VDJ recombination model fitted to out-of-frame rearrangements, and checked the results against IGoR. In a later analysis, TCR-TCR, TCR-HLA and TCR-CMV co-occurrence was scored with hypergeometric tests, and a repertoire-size bias correction was applied to TCR pairs. A later analysis estimated false discovery rates by permuting HLA or CMV assignments 20 times. A later analysis grouped co-occurring TCRs with DBSCAN, adding TCRdist sequence similarity when clustering within HLA-allele-positive subsets. Repertoires with fewer than 30,000 or more than 120,000 public chains were left out of co-occurrence clustering, as were about five repertoires with anomalous nucleotide sharing. TCRdb provides this immuneACCESS table in a form limited to in-frame rearrangements. Some clones are lacking; in checked studies, under half of them reflect an unresolved V gene, and why the rest are absent is not known. The V and J calls and the clone size are those of that table, but D and trimming were determined from the DNA. The sample table shows approximately 170,000 clones, and around three quarters are seen once. Under 2% of the sample lies in the top ten.

The cohort comprised some 700 healthy bone marrow donors. Cohort members were all nominally healthy when sampled, although unrecorded immune exposures were likely present. The donor was CMV seronegative and belonged to the group of several hundred seronegative cohort members. A peripheral blood sample was collected from each donor, and TCR beta sequencing was performed on peripheral blood mononuclear cells. Genomic DNA extraction from the blood cell samples was performed with the Qiagen DNeasy Blood Extraction Kit. This sample was taken from a study of cytomegalovirus exposure and HLA in healthy donors (dated by TCRdb to between 2016 and 2019). Turning to the overall study: According to an earlier analysis of 450 to 650 of the donors, 150 million to 200 million T cells yielded over 90 million unique TCR beta sequences and 276 Gb of sequence data. In a later analysis, previously published TCR beta repertoires from 666 donors were re-analyzed and high-resolution HLA genotyping was added so that TCR occurrence patterns could be studied. The later analysis used no new phenotypic data to find candidate immune exposures, relying instead on TCR beta sequences and their occurrence across donors. Because of strong linkage in the cohort, roughly 5 DR-DQ haplotypes were treated as single units for association and clustering. Across approximately 400 genotyped donors of the cohort, an average of approximately 220,000 unique TCR beta nucleotide sequences per donor were sequenced, and roughly 20% of those sequences were non-productive. Using immunosequencing, the study profiled T cell repertoires from 666 subjects and related those repertoires to cytomegalovirus serostatus. The number of typed donors differed by locus: roughly 620-640 for A, B, C, DRB1 and DQB1; approximately 520 for DQA1; around 610 for DPA1; and roughly 490 for DPB1. The genetic ancestry cluster associated with self-reported Caucasian donors included 81% of the roughly 400 genotyped donors. Alongside the repertoire data, information on donor age, sex, ethnicity and CMV serostatus was compiled. The aim of the study was to test whether cataloging public T cell receptors could identify signatures of past pathogen exposure. To predict cytomegalovirus infection status, the study brought together high-throughput TCR immunosequencing, statistical association of individual TCRs with disease status, and machine learning. Roughly 300 gigabases of sequencing data and approximately 85 million unique TCR sequences were included in an early release covering roughly 700 HLA-typed donors. Along with the approximately 700-subject first cohort, a separate validation cohort of about 110 different subjects was used. Both class I and class II loci were covered by HLA typing, at four-digit resolution. In an earlier analysis of roughly 540 of the donors, high-throughput TCR beta sequencing was used to judge whether each TCR beta V gene segment behaved as functional or pseudogenic. In a later genetic analysis, genome-wide SNP genotypes for about three fifths of the roughly 670 donors were used, and that subset was treated as a discovery cohort. Every repertoire in the discovery cohort had been generated on one and the same sequencing platform. General study outcomes and caveats: Strong co-occurrence of HLA alleles, especially DR and DQ, made assigning TCR associations to individual alleles difficult. Because HLA typing was missing for some donors at each locus, association tests included only the typed subset. In an earlier analysis of some 540 of the donors, most TCR beta V segments appeared in productive rearrangements about 87% or about 30% of the time, broadly matching IMGT annotations. According to a later genetic analysis, donors in an Asian-associated ancestry cluster had fewer N-insertions in productive TCRs than the approximately 610-donor mean. A total of 150 to 200 TCR beta chains were listed by the study as associated with cytomegalovirus. In a later analysis, HLA-associated TCR beta chains showed more clonal expansion and lower generation probabilities than non-associated chains that were equally common. Most TCR sequences were observed very rarely across donors, whereas some public TCRs were present in many individuals. In a later analysis, TCR association rates were found to vary across HLA loci, with the most associated TCRs seen for DRB1 alleles and the fewest for HLA-C alleles. Roughly uniform sequencing depth across donors was assumed in presence/absence analyses, although this assumption may not hold. Linkage disequilibrium might explain the correlated functional status among segregating V segments, but an unknown experimental factor could not be ruled out. The sequencing pipeline was judged likely to have produced a cluster of highly shared sequence variants as a technical artifact. According to a later analysis, most CMV-associated TCR beta chains appeared to be HLA-restricted, and the HLA associations seemed to be driven largely by CMV exposure. Because counts were too low, around 18 rarely observed V segments, including chromosome 9 orphons, were left out of the earlier analysis of 587 of the donors. Some IMGT-functional V segments, including TRBV6-2 and TRBV6-3, could not be told apart with the 87-base-pair reads, so those segments were excluded. A further reported finding was that TCR beta sequences accurately predicted the HLA-A and HLA-B alleles for most subjects in the first cohort. A later genetic analysis associated a missense DCLRE1C variant with V-gene and J-gene trimming of TCR beta chains, and an independent cohort replicated the association. In this cohort, only TCR beta chains were sequenced, and detectable features were limited by the absence of alpha or paired-chain data. In vitro tests confirmed that a few of the cytomegalovirus-associated TCR beta chains recognize cytomegalovirus antigens. Immune exposure information for the cohort was limited to CMV serostatus. A later analysis associated 16,951 TCR beta sequences with specific HLA alleles at a false discovery rate of 0.05. According to a later analysis, parvovirus B19, influenza, CMV and Epstein-Barr virus appeared linked to several top co-occurrence clusters. The authors suggested that the approach could potentially be extended to other disease states and immunological phenotypes. In both the original and validation cohorts, the classifier was reported to diagnose cytomegalovirus status with high specificity and sensitivity.

Taken from cysteine to phenylalanine, the CDR3 has 12 residues. Only the CDR3 portion is preserved as DNA: 36 bases, with reading frame beginning at the first base. The germline V gene (reference sequence) supplies CDR1 MNHNY and CDR2 SVGAGI. V is shortened by 6 bases, J by 8 bases, and the region joining them spans 10 bases. The chain couples TRBV6-6 to TRBJ1-4; possibly the D gene is TRBD1, per 6 matching bases. The clonotype comes from a man aged 35 to 55 in good health and CMV-seronegative. The sequenced material came from PBMCs. The nucleotides read TGTGCCAGCAGGCGACAGGACGAAAAACTGTTTTTT. It translates to CASRRQDEKLFF.